This T cell receptor beta chain came from a study of TIL therapy for anti-PD-1-resistant metastatic lung cancer. The libraries were made with immunoSEQ v3. Here immunoSEQ multiplex PCR was the method, and the copy in TCRdb shows in-frame clones only, minus some. The sample consists of more than 35,000 clones, around 79% of them appearing once. Germline V lookup: CDR1 MNHEY, CDR2 SMNVEV (reference sequence). The CDR3 has 14 residues. Unmatched junction bases numbered 7, after V lost 7 bases and J lost 4 bases. Time point: pre-treatment sample, taken before nivolumab and TIL therapy. This specimen was blood, taken at baseline. The V and J genes are TRBV27 and TRBJ2-1, with 7 positions matching TRBD1. This TCR came from a person between 30 and 79 years old with non-small cell lung cancer. The CDR3 region has the DNA TGTGCCAGCAAATCCGGGACAGTATACAATGAGCAGTTCTTC. It translates to CASKSGTVYNEQFF.